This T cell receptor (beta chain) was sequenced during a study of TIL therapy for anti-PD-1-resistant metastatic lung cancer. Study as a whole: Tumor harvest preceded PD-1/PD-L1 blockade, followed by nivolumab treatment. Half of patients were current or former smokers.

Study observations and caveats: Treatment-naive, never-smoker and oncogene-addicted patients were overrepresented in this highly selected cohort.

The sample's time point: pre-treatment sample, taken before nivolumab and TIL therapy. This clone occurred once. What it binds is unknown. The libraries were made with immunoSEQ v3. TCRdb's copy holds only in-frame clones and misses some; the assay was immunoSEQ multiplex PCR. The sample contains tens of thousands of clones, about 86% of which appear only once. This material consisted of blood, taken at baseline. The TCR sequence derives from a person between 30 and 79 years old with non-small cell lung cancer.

CDR3 nucleotides: TGTGCCAGCAGCCCTACTAGCGGGGGGGCCCGGGAGCTGTTTTTT. Protein: CASSPTSGGARELFF. The rearrangement joins TRBV3-1 (or the pseudogene TRBV3-2) to TRBJ2-2; TRBD2 agrees at 13 bases. V shed 4 bases and J 9 bases; nucleotides not matched to a gene: 5. In germline, CDR1 is LGHDT, CDR2 YNNKEL (reference sequence). CDR3 length: 15 residues.